The entry that follows covers one T cell receptor (beta chain) sequence. Using immunoSEQ multiplex PCR, the repertoire was profiled, and TCRdb retains in-frame clones only, with some absent. The sample has 25,000 to 30,000 clones, 82% seen once. This entry belongs to a study of OX40 agonist ivuxolimab in advanced cancers. Study context: The study treated patients with ivuxolimab, an agonistic anti-OX40 (CD134) antibody.

Germline V gives CDR1 SGHVS, CDR2 FQNEAQ. V was trimmed by 6 bases and J by 0 bases, leaving 9 bases between them. The length of the CDR3 is 15 residues. This chain uses TRBV7-8 with TRBJ1-6; possible D gene TRBD1, 6 bases. The source was CD4+ or CD8+ T cells sorted from blood, collected in a trial of the OX40 agonist ivuxolimab. The origin of this receptor is an adult with an advanced solid tumor such as melanoma, head and neck, liver or kidney cancer. The CDR3 DNA reads as TGTGCCAGCAGGGACAGAAGCTCCTATAATTCACCCCTCCACTTT. Translation: CASRDRSSYNSPLHF.